This T cell receptor (beta chain) derives from a study of OX40 agonist ivuxolimab in advanced cancers. Patients with autoimmune history or systemic immunosuppression were excluded. TCRdb keeps only in-frame clones here, not all; method: immunoSEQ multiplex PCR. The sample lists over 50,000 clones; around 88% were seen once. Germline V lookup: CDR1 MNHEY, CDR2 SMNVEV (reference sequence). The CDR3 contains 21 residues. Trimming took off 2 bases at V and 3 bases at J, with 26 bases between the two ends. This chain joins TRBV27 and TRBJ1-6; D might be TRBD1 (6 bases). The clonotype originates from an adult with an advanced solid tumor such as melanoma, head and neck, liver or kidney cancer. The sequencing used CD4+ or CD8+ T cells sorted from blood, collected in a trial of the OX40 agonist ivuxolimab. DNA of the CDR3: TGTGCCAGCAGTTTAAGTGGCGGGCTTAGGGGGGAAGGAAACTATAATTCACCCCTCCACTTT. Its protein product is CASSLSGGLRGEGNYNSPLHF.